This passage covers 11 T cell receptor beta chains from one sample sequenced in a study of cytomegalovirus exposure and HLA in healthy donors. Primers for the PCR totalled 60 Vbeta and 13 Jbeta. TCRdb keeps only in-frame clones here, not all; method: immunoSEQ multiplex PCR. The table has fewer than 200,000 clones, roughly four fifths seen once. The sample comprised PBMCs. The source is a woman between 18 and 29 years old in good health and CMV-seronegative.

The chain carries TRBV29-1 and TRBJ2-5; D is ambiguous. V lost 7 bases to trimming and J lost 4 bases, with 16 bases between them. Germline V CDR1 and CDR2: SQVTM, ANQGSEA. CDR3 size: 13 residues. The CDR3 DNA reads as TGCAGCGCCTCTAGAGGCGCCGGAGAGACCCAGTACTTC. This gives the protein CSASRGAGETQYF.

The V gene is TRBV16, the J gene TRBJ1-2; 7 bases align to TRBD1. V lost 6 bases and J lost 6; bases outside the gene matches: 10. The CDR3 spans 14 residues. Germline CDR1 and CDR2: KGHSY and FQNENV. CDR3 region: CASSRTRDRNGYTF. The DNA of the CDR3 is TGTGCCAGCAGTCGCACCAGGGACAGAAATGGCTACACCTTC.

This clone was observed a few times. The chain carries TRBV5-4 and TRBJ1-1, with a possible D match to TRBD1 (6 bases). From germline, CDR1 is SGHNT and CDR2 YYREEE (reference sequence). CDR3 length: 15 residues. V lost 0 bases to trimming and J lost 1 base, with 10 bases between them. The CDR3 DNA follows: TGTGCCAGCAGCTTGGCCTCGACAGGGAACACTGAAGCTTTCTTT. Its protein is CASSLASTGNTEAFF.

CDR3 bases: TGTGCCAGTAGTATAGGAGGACAGAACAATCAGCCCCAGCATTTT. It codes for CASSIGGQNNQPQHF. V gene TRBV19 combines with J gene TRBJ1-5, with a tentative D call TRBD1 (6 bases). Trimming pared 1 base from V and 3 bases from J, leaving 10 bases between. CDR3 length: 15 residues. Germline values: CDR1 LNHDA, CDR2 SQIVND (reference sequence).

V and J are TRBV7-9 and TRBJ2-1, with D perhaps TRBD2 (5 bases). Germline V gene sequence: CDR1 SEHNR, CDR2 FQNEAQ (reference sequence). The CDR3 covers 12 residues. The V gene lost 8 bases and the J gene lost 10 bases, with 15 bases spanning the gap. The CDR3: CASSQSGGEQFF. CDR3 sequence (DNA): TGTGCCAGCTCCCAGTCAGGCGGGGAGCAGTTCTTC.

The V gene is TRBV7-9, the J gene TRBJ2-2, with D possibly matching TRBD2 (5 bases). CDR3 length: 15 residues. Germline lookup yields CDR1 SEHNR and CDR2 FQNEAQ (reference sequence). Trimming took off 5 bases at V and 6 bases at J, with 16 bases between the two ends. The CDR3 sequence: CASSARGSGAGELFF. In DNA, the CDR3 is TGTGCCAGCAGCGCAAGAGGGTCTGGGGCCGGGGAGCTGTTTTTT.

For the CDR3, the DNA is TGTGCCAGCAGCGCTCGACTAGCGGGAGCTACCTACAACACAGATACGCAGTATTTT. This codes for CASSARLAGATYNTDTQYF. The chain links TRBV9 to TRBJ2-3; 12 bases match TRBD2. The CDR3 consists of 19 residues. Germline loops: CDR1 SGDLS, CDR2 YYNGEE. V lost 3 bases, J lost 2 bases, and 13 bases stayed unmatched.

There are a few counts of this clone. This chain connects TRBV7-6 to TRBJ2-1, with a weak D call TRBD1 (6 bases). V gave up 0 bases and J gave up 5 bases, with 14 bases separating them. The CDR3 has 16 amino acids. Germline lookup yields CDR1 SGHVS and CDR2 FNYEAQ. CDR3 in DNA: TGTGCCAGCAGCTTAGCGTCAGGGGCGTATAACAATGAGCAGTTCTTC. Residues: CASSLASGAYNNEQFF.

This sequence joins TRBV27 and TRBJ2-1; TRBD2 agrees at 8 bases. Germline CDR1 is MNHEY and CDR2 is SMNVEV (reference sequence). The CDR3 sequence is 17 residues long. J lost 9 bases, V lost 0 bases, and 13 bases had no gene match. The CDR3 protein is CASSLSLREGLPAEQFF. As DNA, the CDR3 is TGTGCCAGCAGTTTATCCCTCCGGGAGGGCCTTCCCGCTGAGCAGTTCTTC.

The chain uses TRBV6-5 and TRBJ1-1; weak D call: TRBD1 (5 bases). Germline CDR1 MNHEY, CDR2 SVGAGI. Trimming stripped 5 bases from V and 3 bases from J, with 10 bases between. CDR3 length: 13 residues. As DNA, the CDR3 is TGTGCCAGCAGTGGGGGGTTCGACACTGAAGCTTTCTTT. Encoded protein: CASSGGFDTEAFF.

V gene TRBV29-1 combines with J gene TRBJ1-3; D unclear. This CDR3 spans 13 amino acids. Between the trimmed V and J ends, which lost 0 bases and 5 bases, there was a span of 8 bases. The germline gives CDR1 SQVTM, CDR2 ANQGSEA. This CDR3 is CSVEDHSRNTIYF. DNA of the CDR3: TGCAGCGTTGAAGATCACAGCCGAAACACCATATATTTT.